Listed below are T cell receptor beta chains from one sample, sequenced in a study of blood T cells in healthy people across ages. One entry per CDR3 protein results from TCRdb running MiXCR on the 5' RACE reads. Among just over 800,000 distinct CDR3 sequences, approximately 59% were seen once, and the ten largest hold about 30%. Sequencing input: blood. The origin of the receptors is a man aged 25-45 years in good health. CDR3s include the opening cysteine and the closing phenylalanine or tryptophan. The D gene is left open where the match is weak. Expanded clones are given a class, and other clones once, few, many or no size at all.

D,V,J,size,CDR3,DNA
TRBD2,TRBV10-3,TRBJ2-1,.,CAISSPGTGRDEQFF,TGTGCCATCTCATCTCCCGGGACGGGGAGGGATGAGCAGTTCTTC
.,TRBV2,TRBJ1-5,.,CASRVGVPRAQPQHF,TGTGCCAGCAGGGTTGGGGTCCCTAGGGCTCAGCCCCAGCATTTT
.,TRBV27,TRBJ2-7,.,CASSLSAGSPYEQYF,TGTGCCAGCAGTTTATCAGCAGGGTCCCCCTACGAGCAGTACTTC
TRBD2,TRBV20-1,TRBJ2-1,few,CSAREGESALAGGFYNEQFF,TGCAGTGCTAGAGAGGGGGAGAGTGCTCTAGCGGGGGGGTTCTACAATGAGCAGTTCTTC
.,TRBV7-8,TRBJ2-5,few,CASSLVARGPSQETQYF,TGTGCCAGCAGCTTAGTCGCGCGGGGGCCCTCTCAAGAGACCCAGTACTTC
TRBD2,TRBV29-1,TRBJ2-7,few,CSVEGGTSGYEQYF,TGCAGCGTTGAGGGAGGGACTAGCGGCTACGAGCAGTACTTC
TRBD1,TRBV20-1,TRBJ1-1,few,CSAGTVMNTEAFF,TGCAGTGCGGGGACAGTCATGAACACTGAAGCTTTCTTT
.,TRBV5-6,TRBJ2-1,.,CASSFGGGLYNEQFF,TGTGCCAGCAGCTTTGGTGGGGGCCTATACAATGAGCAGTTCTTC
TRBD1,TRBV29-1,TRBJ1-6,.,CSVKAAGGDSPLHF,TGCAGCGTCAAGGCGGCAGGGGGGGATTCACCCCTCCACTTT
.,TRBV20-1,TRBJ2-5,.,CNAYRVETQYF,TGCAATGCCTACAGGGTAGAGACCCAGTACTTC
TRBD1,TRBV27,TRBJ2-5,once,CASSLRPPGQGRQEAQYF,TGTGCCAGCAGTCTCCGACCCCCAGGACAGGGTAGGCAAGAGGCCCAGTACTTC
.,TRBV4-2,TRBJ2-3,.,CASSQWDTDTQYF,TGTGCCAGCAGCCAATGGGACACAGATACGCAGTATTTT
TRBD1,TRBV4-3,TRBJ2-5,.,CASSQGSTGVYNAQYF,TGCGCCAGCAGCCAAGGTTCGACAGGGGTCTACAATGCGCAGTACTTC
.,TRBV5-1,TRBJ2-1,.,CANSVRLSYNEQFF,TGCGCCAACAGCGTGAGGCTGAGTTACAATGAGCAGTTCTTC
.,TRBV6-5,TRBJ2-3,.,CASSYTLSSTDTQYF,TGTGCCAGCAGTTACACGCTTTCTAGCACAGATACGCAGTATTTT
TRBD1,TRBV6-1,TRBJ2-7,.,CASAPDRGSYEQYF,TGTGCCAGCGCGCCCGACAGGGGATCCTACGAGCAGTACTTC
.,TRBV2,TRBJ1-4,.,CASNPRTTNEKLFF,TGTGCCAGCAATCCCAGGACAACTAATGAAAAACTGTTTTTT
.,TRBV13,TRBJ2-7,once,CASSLVIRSYEQYF,TGTGCCAGCAGCTTAGTTATCCGTTCCTACGAGCAGTACTTC
TRBD1,TRBV20-1,TRBJ1-2,.,CSARDHRGGYGYTF,TGCAGTGCTAGAGACCACAGGGGCGGCTATGGCTACACCTTC
.,TRBV12-3/TRBV12-4,TRBJ1-6,.,CASSFDRSNSPLHF,TGTGCCAGCAGTTTTGACAGGAGCAATTCACCCCTCCACTTT
TRBD1,TRBV6-1,TRBJ1-2,.,CASRLAQGNYGYTF,TGTGCCAGCAGACTTGCACAGGGGAACTATGGCTACACCTTC
.,TRBV20-1,TRBJ2-3,.,CSARPDGNTQYF,TGCAGTGCTAGACCGGACGGGAATACGCAGTATTTT
.,TRBV7-2,TRBJ2-1,.,CASSLVVRGVSYNGQFF,TGTGCCAGCAGCTTAGTGGTTCGCGGGGTCTCCTACAATGGGCAGTTCTTC
.,TRBV12-3/TRBV12-4,TRBJ2-7,many,CASSLMGLYEQYF,TGTGCCAGCAGCCTAATGGGGTTGTACGAGCAGTACTTC
.,TRBV25-1,TRBJ1-6,.,CASSIAAYNSPLHF,TGTGCCAGCAGTATAGCAGCTTATAATTCACCCCTCCACTTT
.,TRBV4-3,TRBJ2-5,.,CASSQDQGTKGTQYF,TGCGCCAGCAGCCAAGATCAGGGGACAAAAGGGACCCAGTACTTC
TRBD2,TRBV7-2,TRBJ2-3,once,CASSSQGLDTDTQYF,TGTGCCAGCAGCTCCCAGGGACTAGACACAGATACGCAGTATTTT
.,TRBV12-3/TRBV12-4,TRBJ1-5,.,CASSFGAGTYQPQHF,TGTGCCAGCAGTTTTGGAGCAGGCACCTATCAGCCCCAGCATTTT
.,TRBV5-1,TRBJ2-5,.,CASSLPEETQYF,TGCGCCAGCAGCCTCCCGGAAGAGACCCAGTACTTC
.,TRBV20-1,TRBJ2-1,.,CSASMGPLNSYNEQFF,TGCAGTGCTAGCATGGGACCCTTAAACTCCTACAATGAGCAGTTCTTC
.,TRBV7-2,TRBJ2-6,.,CASSSGSGASVLTF,TGTGCCAGCAGCTCGGGATCTGGGGCCAGCGTCCTGACTTTC
.,TRBV4-2,TRBJ2-7,.,CASSHLGGGSYEQYF,TGTGCCAGCAGCCACCTAGGAGGGGGCTCCTACGAGCAGTACTTC
.,TRBV7-2,TRBJ2-3,.,CASSFDGGLTDTQYF,TGTGCCAGCAGCTTCGATGGGGGGTTGACAGATACGCAGTATTTT
TRBD2,TRBV4-1,TRBJ2-5,.,CASSQKSGSPETQYF,TGCGCCAGCAGCCAAAAAAGCGGGAGTCCTGAGACCCAGTACTTC
.,TRBV14,TRBJ2-1,.,CASSQGGPYNEQFF,TGTGCCAGCAGCCAAGGGGGGCCGTACAATGAGCAGTTCTTC